A single T cell receptor beta chain is shown here with its context. Its specificity is unknown. Sorting gave populations that all exceeded 95% purity. The CDR3 sequence is 12 residues long. V dropped 1 base and J dropped 4 bases, with 5 bases sitting between them. Per the germline V gene, CDR1 is SGHRS and CDR2 is YFSETQ. Every isolated RNA sample was fully reverse transcribed, so sequencing captured expressed TCRB transcripts. The data were produced by immunoSEQ multiplex PCR, yet TCRdb's version contains in-frame clones alone and is incomplete. The data hold 250,000 to 350,000 clones, with 15% observed a single time. The sample originates from a study of beta chain features in type 1 diabetes. Study-wide results and caveats: PCR might preferentially amplify shorter templates, equally in patients and controls. Shorter TCRB CDR3s, moderately but significantly so, marked every one of the four CD4+ subsets in Type 1 diabetes patients.

J is TRBJ2-5 and V is TRBV5-1; no firm D call. This TCR was sampled from a man younger than 35 with type 1 diabetes. Input material: naive CD4+ T cells from blood. CDR3 coding DNA: TGCGCCAGCAGCTTGTATGTAGAGACCCAGTACTTC. Protein sequence: CASSLYVETQYF.